Shown below are 11 T cell receptor beta chains from a single sample sequenced in a study of CD8+ T cells in alopecia areata (dated by TCRdb to between 2017 and 2018). Libraries were built with the immunoSEQ multiplex PCR assay. For TCR sequencing, RNA was extracted from every sample and reverse transcribed into cDNA to serve as template. Drawn from immuneACCESS, this table holds only the in-frame rearrangements with V and J called that TCRdb kept. Clones are partly lost; checked studies trace under half to an unresolved V gene and leave the rest unexplained. The sample comprises roughly 260,000 clones, and every one was counted more than once. Around 1.2% of the sample is taken by the ten largest. Cells from mouse cutaneous lymph nodes were pooled, stained for CD4, CD8alpha, NKG2D, NKG2ACE and other markers, and then sorted on a BD Influx. Input material: CD4+ T cells sorted from a lymph node. Receptors were obtained from a C3H/HeJ mouse with alopecia areata. The strain carries MHC haplotype H2-k.

Details on this clone: Gene names follow the mouse nomenclature. The read falls 4 residues short of the CDR3 end, and the missing part is taken from the germline J gene. The chain is built from TRBV31 and TRBJ2-7; D unresolved. Between the trimmed V and J ends, which lost 0 bases and 3 bases, there was a span of 6 bases. CDR3 length equals 12 residues. Germline assignment: CDR1 GKSSPN and CDR2 SITVG. CDR3 DNA, as far as it was read: TGTGCCTGGAGTCTAGACATCTAT. Protein: CAWSLDIY. The CDR3 reads in full as CAWSLDIYEQYF.

A note on this clone: Gene names denote mouse genes. The read ends 4 residues before the CDR3 terminus; that terminus is restored from the germline J gene. The gene calls are TRBV19 and TRBJ2-3, with a tentative D call TRBD1 (6 bases). The germline CDR1 and CDR2 sequences are FNHDT and SITEND (reference sequence). Deletions cut 6 bases from V and 0 bases from J, with 14 bases between. There are 15 residues in the CDR3. CDR3 DNA (partial): TGTGCCAGCACCCCCGCCAGGGGTAGTGCAGAA. This translates into CASTPARGSAE. The CDR3 as a whole reads CASTPARGSAETLYF. Full variable domain (rest looked up from reference TRBV19 and TRBJ2-3): GGIITQTPKFLIGQEGQKLTLKCQQNFNHDTMYWYRQDSGKGLRLIYYSITENDLQKGDLSEGYDASREKKSSFSLTVTSAQKNEMAVFLCASTPARGSAETLYFGSGTRLTVL.

On this clone itself: Genes and germline are mouse. The read stops 4 residues short of the end of the CDR3; the missing end is completed from the germline J gene. The same CDR3 also results from other DNA sequences found in this sample. This rearrangement joins TRBV5 to TRBJ2-7; TRBD1 matches at 7 bases. Germline V gene lookup returns CDR1 LGHNA and CDR2 YNLKQL (reference sequence). J gave up 3 bases and V 0 bases, and 2 bases lay outside the gene matches. The CDR3 has 14 amino acids. Here the CDR3 reads CASSQDRDSYEQYF. The CDR3 DNA, read in part, is TGTGCCAGCAGCCAAGACCGGGACAGCTAT.

This clone appeared a few times. Genes and germline come from the mouse. The read ends 4 residues early relative to the CDR3; the germline J gene fills the gap. Other nucleotide sequences from this sample produce the same CDR3. The chain joins TRBV13-1 to TRBJ2-2; TRBD1 matches at 7 bases. The CDR3 runs 16 residues. The germline gives CDR1 NSHNY, CDR2 SYGAGN. Unmatched junction bases numbered 5, after V lost 3 bases and J lost 0 bases. The DNA read from the CDR3 is TGTGCCAGCAGTGGGGGGACAGCCGCAAACACCGGG. This sequence encodes CASSGGTAANTG. The whole CDR3 protein reads CASSGGTAANTGQLYF.

This clone was seen a handful of times. Genes here carry mouse names. Sequencing ends 4 residues short of the CDR3 end; the germline J gene provides the rest. This chain connects TRBV13-3 to TRBJ1-2; 9 positions agree with TRBD1. Germline CDR1 NNHDY, CDR2 SYVADS. The CDR3 is 15 amino acids. V was clipped by 1 base and J by 2 bases; unmatched bases: 3. The sequenced CDR3 bases are TGTGCCAGCAGTGATACGACAGGGGGGAACTCC. Protein: CASSDTTGGNS. From start to end, the CDR3 is CASSDTTGGNSDYTF.

This clone was seen more than once but under ten times. Gene names follow the mouse nomenclature. Sequencing ends 4 residues short of the CDR3 end; the germline J gene provides the rest. This sample includes further DNA sequences coding for the same CDR3. This sequence joins TRBV13-1 and TRBJ1-2; a possible D gene is TRBD1 (5 bases). V lost 4 bases and J 2 bases, leaving 9 bases between the germline ends. The CDR3 consists of 13 residues. In germline, CDR1 is NSHNY, CDR2 SYGAGN. The CDR3 sequence: CASSTGGNSDYTF. The DNA read from the CDR3 is TGTGCCAGCAGTACCGGGGGGAACTCC.

Points on this clone: Gene names refer to mouse genes. The sequenced fragment ends 4 residues before the CDR3 boundary, so the rest is inferred from the germline J gene. J is TRBJ2-7 and V is TRBV5; the match to TRBD2 covers 9 bases. CDR3 length: 15 residues. V was clipped by 4 bases and J by 0 bases; unmatched bases: 4. CDR1 is LGHNA and CDR2 is YNLKQL in the germline V gene (reference sequence). The CDR3 loop is CASSPWGGSSYEQYF. The CDR3 DNA, read in part, is TGTGCCAGCAGCCCCTGGGGGGGGAGCTCCTAT.

This clone was observed a few times. The listed genes are named as in mouse. Read sequence stops 4 residues before the CDR3 end, and the germline J gene provides the missing end. The genes are TRBV14 and TRBJ2-4; 7 bases align to TRBD1. Trimming at V came to 2 bases and at J to 0 bases, leaving 3 bases not matched to a gene. The germline V gene encodes CDR1 SGHDT and CDR2 FRDEAV. This CDR3 comprises 15 residues. The DNA read from the CDR3 is TGTGCCAGCAGTTTAACAGGGGTTAGTCAAAAC. This translates into CASSLTGVSQN. Given in full, the CDR3 is CASSLTGVSQNTLYF. The full variable domain, rest sourced from reference TRBV14 and TRBJ2-4, is EAGVTQSPRYAVLQEGQAVSFWCDPISGHDTLYWYQQPRDQGPQLLVYFRDEAVIDNSQLPSDRFSAVRPKGTNSTLKIQSAKQGDTATYLCASSLTGVSQNTLYFGAGTRLSVL.

This clone was seen a few times. Mouse gene names and germline throughout. The sequenced fragment ends 4 residues before the CDR3 boundary, so the rest is inferred from the germline J gene. The sample contains more than one DNA sequence encoding this CDR3. The chain joins TRBV19 to TRBJ2-1; 10 bases fit TRBD2. Germline CDR1 FNHDT, CDR2 SITEND (reference sequence). With 5 bases clipped from V and 3 bases from J, the junction kept 2 bases outside the gene matches. CDR3 size: 14 residues. CDR3 amino acids: CASRDWGVYAEQFF. CDR3 DNA (partial): TGTGCCAGCAGAGACTGGGGGGTCTATGCT.

This clone was observed a few times. Gene names refer to mouse genes. The read terminates 4 residues ahead of where the CDR3 ends, so the germline J gene completes it. The chain recombines TRBV13-1 with TRBJ2-1, with TRBD2 identical over 12 bases. The V gene's germline CDR1 is NSHNY and CDR2 SYGAGN. The CDR3 consists of 15 residues. J gave up 5 bases and V 3 bases, and 3 bases lay outside the gene matches. The covered CDR3 bases are TGTGCCAGCAGTGGGGACTGGGGGGAAGATGCT. Translating it yields CASSGDWGEDA. The whole CDR3 protein is CASSGDWGEDAEQFF.

For this clone: Gene labels here are mouse ones. With the read ending 4 residues before the CDR3 end, the germline J gene is used to fill in that end. Other DNA variants within this sample encode the same CDR3. The rearrangement uses TRBV13-1 and TRBJ2-7; perhaps TRBD1 as D (6 bases). Germline CDR1 NSHNY, CDR2 SYGAGN. The CDR3 consists of 14 residues. V gave up 2 bases and J gave up 0 bases, with 9 bases separating them. The CDR3 sequence: CASSERDNSYEQYF. CDR3 DNA, as far as it was read: TGTGCCAGCAGTGAGCGGGACAACTCCTAT.